Listed below are T cell receptor beta chains from one sample, sequenced in a study of shared clonotypes between healthy human individuals. Clones were sequenced by immunoSEQ multiplex PCR, and TCRdb holds only the in-frame ones, with some missing. The sample carries around 300,000 clones, around 90% recorded once. Sequencing used memory CD8+ T cells sorted from blood. These receptors were collected from a man younger than 30 in good health. CDR3s include the opening cysteine and the closing phenylalanine or tryptophan. Fields, in order: V gene, CDR3 protein.

>TRBV30
CAWSVGGRDEQFF
>TRBV11-2
CASSPVAGAPDTQYF
>TRBV27
CASSLTSINEQFF
>TRBV6-1
CASSERSPYEQYF
>TRBV7-6
CASSLVPPRRLAGGTTGELFF
>TRBV7-9
CASSPWGWTPYEQYF
>TRBV6-5
CASSPGTGDGYTF
>TRBV6-1
CATLGGASYEQYF
>TRBV28
CASSFGRGLADGYTF
>TRBV9
CASSILAGGGGNEQFF